The 3 T cell receptor beta chains presented below share a single source sample, sequenced in a study of blood T cells in healthy people across ages. A sample-barcoded 5' primer and a J-beta primer mix were used in a second PCR of roughly 7 to 11 cycles. TCRdb called the 5' RACE reads again in MiXCR, with one record for every CDR3 protein. Counted here are fewer than 1,200,000 distinct CDR3 sequences, under 30% occurring once; the ten biggest clones make up approximately 0.71%. The sample also formed part of further work on T cells of mothers and their children.

The sequenced material came from blood. The receptors here all came from a girl aged 2 to 9 in good health.

This chain links TRBV5-1 with TRBJ2-7, with a weak D call TRBD1 (5 bases). The CDR3 runs to 14 residues. Between the trimmed V and J ends, which lost 0 bases and 3 bases, there was a span of 10 bases. CDR1 and CDR2 from the germline V gene are SGHRS and YFSETQ. The CDR3 protein is CASSLVGAGYEQYF. The CDR3, as DNA: TGCGCCAGCAGCTTGGTTGGGGCTGGCTACGAGCAGTACTTC.

This clonotype showed up just a few times. The chain is built from TRBV5-1 and TRBJ1-3; 7 bases match TRBD1. The CDR3 covers 17 residues. CDR1 SGHRS and CDR2 YFSETQ come from the germline V gene. V lost 0 bases and J lost 4; bases outside the gene matches: 10. CDR3 amino acids: CASSLASRQGSGNTIYF. The CDR3 DNA sequence: TGCGCCAGCAGCTTGGCCTCTAGACAGGGTTCCGGAAACACCATATATTTT.

The rearrangement links TRBV6-6 to TRBJ2-7; no clear D gene. Trimming took off 8 bases at V and 0 bases at J, with 5 bases between the two ends. Germline CDR1 reads MNHNY; CDR2 reads SVGAGI (reference sequence). This CDR3 has 11 amino acids. The CDR3, as DNA: TGTGCCAGCGAAGGCTCCTACGAGCAGTACTTC. This codes for CASEGSYEQYF.